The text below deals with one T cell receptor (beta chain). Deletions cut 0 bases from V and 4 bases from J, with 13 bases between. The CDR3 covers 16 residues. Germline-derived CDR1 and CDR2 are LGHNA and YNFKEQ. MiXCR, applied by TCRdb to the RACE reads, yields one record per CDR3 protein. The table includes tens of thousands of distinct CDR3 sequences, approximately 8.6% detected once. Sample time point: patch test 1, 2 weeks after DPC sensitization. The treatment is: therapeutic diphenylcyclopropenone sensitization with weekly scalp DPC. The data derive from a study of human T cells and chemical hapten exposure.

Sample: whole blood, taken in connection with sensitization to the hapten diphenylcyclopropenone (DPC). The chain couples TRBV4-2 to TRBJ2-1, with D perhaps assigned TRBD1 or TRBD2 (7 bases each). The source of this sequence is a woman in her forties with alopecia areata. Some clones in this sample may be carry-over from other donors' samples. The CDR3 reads CASSQDQGGGYNEQFF. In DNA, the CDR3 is TGTGCCAGCAGCCAAGATCAGGGGGGGGGTTACAATGAGCAGTTCTTC.